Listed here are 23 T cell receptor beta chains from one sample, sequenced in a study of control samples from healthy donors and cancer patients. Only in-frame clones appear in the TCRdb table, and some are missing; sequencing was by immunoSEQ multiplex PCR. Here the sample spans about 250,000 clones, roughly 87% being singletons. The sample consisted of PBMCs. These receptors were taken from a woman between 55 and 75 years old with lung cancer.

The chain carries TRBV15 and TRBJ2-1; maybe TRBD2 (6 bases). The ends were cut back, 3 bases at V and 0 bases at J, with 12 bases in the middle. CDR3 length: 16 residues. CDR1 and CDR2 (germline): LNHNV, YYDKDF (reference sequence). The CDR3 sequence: CATSSLAPSSYNEQFF. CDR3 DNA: TGTGCCACCAGCAGTCTAGCGCCGAGCTCCTACAATGAGCAGTTCTTC. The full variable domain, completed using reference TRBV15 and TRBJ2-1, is DAMVIQNPRYQVTQFGKPVTLSCSQTLNHNVMYWYQQKSSQAPKLLFHYYDKDFNNEADTPDNFQSRRPNTSFCFLDIRSPGLGDTAMYLCATSSLAPSSYNEQFFGPGTRLTVL.

CDR3 DNA: TGTGCCAGCAGTGATTGGCAAGGGACTAGCGGGATATACGAGCAGTACTTC. It translates to CASSDWQGTSGIYEQYF. The rearrangement links TRBV6-1 to TRBJ2-7, with TRBD2 identical over 13 bases. V shed 3 bases and J 4 bases; nucleotides not matched to a gene: 9. This CDR3 spans 17 amino acids. Germline CDR1 is MNHNS and CDR2 is SASEGT.

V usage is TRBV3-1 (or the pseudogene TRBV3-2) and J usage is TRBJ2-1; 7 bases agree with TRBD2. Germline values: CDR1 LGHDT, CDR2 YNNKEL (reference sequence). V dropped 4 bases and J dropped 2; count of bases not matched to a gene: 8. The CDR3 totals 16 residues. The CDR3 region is CASSRLQGGAYNEQFF. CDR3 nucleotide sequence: TGTGCCAGCAGCCGGCTCCAGGGAGGGGCCTACAATGAGCAGTTCTTC.

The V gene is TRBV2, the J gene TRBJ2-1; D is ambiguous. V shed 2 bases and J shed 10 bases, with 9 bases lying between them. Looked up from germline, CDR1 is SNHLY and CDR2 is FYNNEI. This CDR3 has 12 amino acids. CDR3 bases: TGTGCCAGCAGTGAACTGGTGACAGAGCAGTTCTTC. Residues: CASSELVTEQFF.

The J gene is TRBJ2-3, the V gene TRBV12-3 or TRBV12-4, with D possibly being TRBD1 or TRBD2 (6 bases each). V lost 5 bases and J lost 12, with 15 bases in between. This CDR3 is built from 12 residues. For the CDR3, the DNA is TGTGCCAGCAGTAAGACAGGAGGGGGACAGTATTTT. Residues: CASSKTGGGQYF.

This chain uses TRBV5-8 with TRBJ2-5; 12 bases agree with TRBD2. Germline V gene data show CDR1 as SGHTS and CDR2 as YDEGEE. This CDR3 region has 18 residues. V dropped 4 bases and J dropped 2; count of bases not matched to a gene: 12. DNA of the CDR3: TGTGCCAGCAGCATCATGGCCCTAGCGGGAGGGCAGCAAGAGACCCAGTACTTC. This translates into CASSIMALAGGQQETQYF. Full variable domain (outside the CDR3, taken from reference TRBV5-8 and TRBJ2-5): EAGVTQSPTHLIKTRGQQATLRCSPISGHTSVYWYQQALGLGLQFLLWYDEGEERNRGNFPPRFSGRQFPNYSSELNVNALELEDSALYLCASSIMALAGGQQETQYFGPGTRLLVL.

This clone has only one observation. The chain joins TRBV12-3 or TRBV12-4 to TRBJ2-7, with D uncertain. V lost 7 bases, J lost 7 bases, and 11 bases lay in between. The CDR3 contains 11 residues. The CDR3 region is CASTLLGEQYF. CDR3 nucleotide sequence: TGTGCCAGCACCCTCTTAGGGGAGCAGTACTTC.

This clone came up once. The CDR3 DNA reads TGCAGCGTTGCTACCGGGACTAGCGGGAACAATGAGCAGTTCTTC. This codes for CSVATGTSGNNEQFF. The chain uses TRBV29-1 and TRBJ2-1; TRBD2 matches at 13 bases. The CDR3 covers 15 residues. CDR1 is SQVTM, CDR2 ANQGSEA, per germline. V lost 4 bases and J lost 5; bases outside the gene matches: 5.

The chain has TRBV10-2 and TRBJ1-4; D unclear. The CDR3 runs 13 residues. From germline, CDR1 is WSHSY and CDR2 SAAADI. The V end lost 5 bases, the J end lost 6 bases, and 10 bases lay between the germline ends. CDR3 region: CASSLATDEKLFF. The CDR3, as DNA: TGCGCCAGCAGTTTAGCGACGGATGAAAAACTGTTTTTT.

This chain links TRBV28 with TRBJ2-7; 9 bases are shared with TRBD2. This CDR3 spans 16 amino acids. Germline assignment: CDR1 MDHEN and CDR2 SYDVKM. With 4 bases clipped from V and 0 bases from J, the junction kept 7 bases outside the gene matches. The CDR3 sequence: CASSSQLAGSSYEQYF. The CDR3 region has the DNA TGTGCCAGCAGTTCCCAACTAGCGGGCAGCTCCTACGAGCAGTACTTC.

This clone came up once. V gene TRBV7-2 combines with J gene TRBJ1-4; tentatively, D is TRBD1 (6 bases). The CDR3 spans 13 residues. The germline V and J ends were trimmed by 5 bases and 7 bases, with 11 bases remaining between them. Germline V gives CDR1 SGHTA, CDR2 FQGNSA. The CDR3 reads CASSPGAFEKLFF. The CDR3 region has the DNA TGTGCCAGCAGCCCGGGGGCATTTGAAAAACTGTTTTTT.

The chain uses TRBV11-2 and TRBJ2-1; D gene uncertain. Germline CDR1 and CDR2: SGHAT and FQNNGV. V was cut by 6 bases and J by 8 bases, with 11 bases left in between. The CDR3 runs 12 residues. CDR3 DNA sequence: TGTGCCAGCAGGCACCCTCGGCATGAGCAGTTCTTC. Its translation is CASRHPRHEQFF.

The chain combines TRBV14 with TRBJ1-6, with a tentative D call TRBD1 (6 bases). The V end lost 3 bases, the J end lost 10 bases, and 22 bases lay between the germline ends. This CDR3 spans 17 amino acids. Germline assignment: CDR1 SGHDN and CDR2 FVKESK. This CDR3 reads CASSQRGVRGLGSPLHF. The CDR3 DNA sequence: TGTGCCAGCAGCCAGAGGGGTGTCAGGGGTCTGGGGTCACCCCTCCACTTT.

CDR3 DNA: TGTGCCAGCTCACCGGTAGGGCAGGGGATCTTTGGCTACACCTTC. It yields the protein CASSPVGQGIFGYTF. This chain links TRBV18 with TRBJ1-2, with D possibly matching TRBD1 (6 bases). Germline V gives CDR1 KGHSH, CDR2 LQKENI. Trimming took 3 bases from V and 7 from J, leaving 18 bases between them. CDR3 length: 15 amino acids. Drawing the rest from reference TRBV18 and TRBJ1-2, the complete variable domain is NAGVMQNPRHLVRRRGQEARLRCSPMKGHSHVYWYRQLPEEGLKFMVYLQKENIIDESGMPKERFSAEFPKEGPSILRIQQVVRGDSAAYFCASSPVGQGIFGYTFGSGTRLTVV.

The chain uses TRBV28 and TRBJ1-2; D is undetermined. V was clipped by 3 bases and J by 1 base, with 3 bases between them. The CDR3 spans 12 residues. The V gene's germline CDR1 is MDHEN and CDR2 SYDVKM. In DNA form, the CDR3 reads TGTGCCAGCAGTTTTGGTAACTATGGCTACACCTTC. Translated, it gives CASSFGNYGYTF.

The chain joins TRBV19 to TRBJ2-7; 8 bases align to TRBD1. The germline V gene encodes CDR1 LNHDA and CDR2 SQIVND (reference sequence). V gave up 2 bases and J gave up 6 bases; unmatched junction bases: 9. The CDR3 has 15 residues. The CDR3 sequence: CASSIQGANQGEQYF. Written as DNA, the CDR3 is TGTGCCAGTAGTATACAGGGGGCAAATCAAGGCGAGCAGTACTTC.

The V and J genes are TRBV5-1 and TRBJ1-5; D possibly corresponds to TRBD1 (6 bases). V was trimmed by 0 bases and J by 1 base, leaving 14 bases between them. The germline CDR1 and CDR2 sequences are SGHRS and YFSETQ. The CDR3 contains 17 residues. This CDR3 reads CASSLEARDISNQPQHF. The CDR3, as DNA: TGCGCCAGCAGCTTGGAGGCCCGGGACATAAGCAATCAGCCCCAGCATTTT.

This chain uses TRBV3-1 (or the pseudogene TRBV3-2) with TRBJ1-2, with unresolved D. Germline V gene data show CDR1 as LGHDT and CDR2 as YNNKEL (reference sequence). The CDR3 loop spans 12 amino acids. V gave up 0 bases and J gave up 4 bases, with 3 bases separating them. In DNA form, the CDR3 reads TGTGCCAGCAGCCAAGAAACCTATGGCTACACCTTC. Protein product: CASSQETYGYTF.

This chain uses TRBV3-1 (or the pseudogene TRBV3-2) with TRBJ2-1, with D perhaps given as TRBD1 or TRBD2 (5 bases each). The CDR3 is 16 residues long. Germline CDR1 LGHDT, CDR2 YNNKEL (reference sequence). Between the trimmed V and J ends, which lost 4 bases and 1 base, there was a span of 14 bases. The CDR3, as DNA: TGTGCCAGCAGCCGAACTGGGGGTGGTTCCTACAATGAGCAGTTCTTC. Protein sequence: CASSRTGGGSYNEQFF.

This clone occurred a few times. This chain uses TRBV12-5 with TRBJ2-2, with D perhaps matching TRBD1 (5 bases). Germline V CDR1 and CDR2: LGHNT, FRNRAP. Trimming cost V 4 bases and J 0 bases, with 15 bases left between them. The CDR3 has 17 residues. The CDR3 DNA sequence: TGTGCTAGTGGTTCATTCGCAGGGCCCGCGAACACCGGGGAGCTGTTTTTT. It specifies CASGSFAGPANTGELFF. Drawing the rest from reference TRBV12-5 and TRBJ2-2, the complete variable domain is DARVTQTPRHKVTEMGQEVTMRCQPILGHNTVFWYRQTMMQGLELLAYFRNRAPLDDSGMPKDRFSAEMPDATLATLKIQPSEPRDSAVYFCASGSFAGPANTGELFFGEGSRLTVL.

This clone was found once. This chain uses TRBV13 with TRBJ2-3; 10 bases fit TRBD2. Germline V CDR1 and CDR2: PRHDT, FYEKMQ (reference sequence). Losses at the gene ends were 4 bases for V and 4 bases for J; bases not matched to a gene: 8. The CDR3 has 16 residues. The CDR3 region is CASSSSTSGVSDTQYF. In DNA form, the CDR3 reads TGTGCCAGCAGCTCATCTACTAGCGGGGTCTCAGATACGCAGTATTTT.

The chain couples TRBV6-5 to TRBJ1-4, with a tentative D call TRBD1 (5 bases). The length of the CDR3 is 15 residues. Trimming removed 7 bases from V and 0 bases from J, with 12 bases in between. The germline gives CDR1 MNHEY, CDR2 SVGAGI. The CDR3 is CASNAGTATNEKLFF. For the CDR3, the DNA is TGTGCCAGCAACGCGGGGACCGCAACTAATGAAAAACTGTTTTTT.

CDR3 in amino acids: CASSQDLPYEQYF. The CDR3 nucleotides read TGCGCCAGCAGCCAAGATCTACCCTACGAGCAGTACTTC. The V and J genes are TRBV4-1 and TRBJ2-7; D remains unclear. The CDR3 runs to 13 residues. Trimming removed 0 bases from V and 2 bases from J, with 5 bases in between. Germline V gene data show CDR1 as MGHRA and CDR2 as YSYEKL.